This entry is about one T cell receptor (beta chain). Its antigen is still unknown. The source of the sample is a study of PD-1 blockade in classical Hodgkin lymphoma. Germline V lookup: CDR1 SQVTM, CDR2 ANQGSEA. J gave up 5 bases and V 7 bases, and 6 bases lay outside the gene matches. The CDR3 extends over 12 amino acids. All trial patients relapsed after autologous stem cell transplantation. Patients showed best responses of complete response, partial response or progressive disease. This table comes from immunoSEQ multiplex PCR, and its TCRdb copy is limited to in-frame clones, with some not included. Found here are around 40,000 clones, about 82% of them singletons; the top ten hold around 9.9%. Study-level findings and limits: Researchers reported that CD4+ TCR diversity, though not CD8+, rose significantly by C4D1. The repertoire differences lack a defined cause, possibly disease activity or prior therapy. Some patients began nivolumab under 1 year after ASCT. These patients were excluded from later analyses.

The TCR was taken from a human donor with classical Hodgkin lymphoma. The chain uses TRBV29-1 and TRBJ2-5, with 8 positions matching TRBD1. This material consisted of peripheral blood mononuclear cells (PBMCs), taken at baseline. The CDR3 coding sequence is TGCAGCGCTAGCAGGGGGCGGGAGACCCAGTACTTC. It codes for CSASRGRETQYF.